The 20 T cell receptor beta chains below come from one sample, sequenced in a study of blood T cell repertoires in COVID-19. Sequenced by immunoSEQ multiplex PCR; TCRdb stores in-frame clones only, minus some. The sample shows 300,000 to 400,000 clones, about nine tenths of them seen only once. Sequencing was carried out using PBMCs or T cells enriched from blood (not recorded which). The receptors stem from a man aged 55 to 70 who had recovered from COVID-19.

A word on this clone: Other DNA sequences of this sample code for an identical CDR3. The rearrangement joins TRBV7-3 to TRBJ2-3, with 13 bases aligning to TRBD2. Germline loops: CDR1 SGHTA, CDR2 FQGTGA. The CDR3 length is 16 residues. Trimming removed 4 bases from V and 5 bases from J; junction bases left unmatched: 6. CDR3 coding DNA: TGTGCCAGCAGCTCCAGACTAGCGGGAGGTTTAGATACGCAGTATTTT. The encoded protein is CASSSRLAGGLDTQYF.

The chain employs TRBV5-4 and TRBJ2-3; 12 bases are a match to TRBD2. There are 16 residues in the CDR3. Germline CDR1 SGHNT, CDR2 YYREEE (reference sequence). With 3 bases clipped from V and 5 bases from J, the junction kept 7 bases outside the gene matches. The CDR3 DNA sequence: TGTGCCAGCAGCTCCCGACTAGCGGGAGAGGTAGATACGCAGTATTTT. Amino acid sequence: CASSSRLAGEVDTQYF.

The chain couples TRBV28 to TRBJ2-7; 8 bases are a match to TRBD2. The germline CDR1 and CDR2 sequences are MDHEN and SYDVKM. V was clipped by 6 bases and J by 2 bases; unmatched bases: 9. The CDR3 loop spans 15 amino acids. In nucleotides, the CDR3 is TGTGCCAGCAGCCCCCGGGAGGGTCGACCCTACGAGCAGTACTTC. This translates into CASSPREGRPYEQYF.

The V gene is TRBV7-9, the J gene TRBJ1-1, with D possibly being TRBD1 (6 bases). Between the trimmed V and J ends, which lost 5 bases and 4 bases, there was a span of 14 bases. CDR3 length: 14 amino acids. The germline V gene encodes CDR1 SEHNR and CDR2 FQNEAQ (reference sequence). The CDR3 reads CASSAQGGGTEAFF. The CDR3, as DNA: TGTGCCAGCAGCGCGCAGGGAGGGGGCACTGAAGCTTTCTTT. The full variable domain, completed using reference TRBV7-9 and TRBJ1-1, is DTGVSQNPRHKITKRGQNVTFRCDPISEHNRLYWYRQTLGQGPEFLTYFQNEAQLEKSRLLSDRFSAERPKGSFSTLEIQRTEQGDSAMYLCASSAQGGGTEAFFGQGTRLTVV.

The chain couples TRBV7-8 to TRBJ2-7; a possible D gene is TRBD1 (6 bases). V lost 5 bases, J lost 4 bases, and 21 bases lay in between. The CDR3 contains 16 residues. The germline V gene has CDR1 SGHVS and CDR2 FQNEAQ. The CDR3 DNA is TGTGCCAGCAGCCCGAGAAAACAGGGCGGCGTATACGAGCAGTACTTC. Amino acids: CASSPRKQGGVYEQYF. Looking up the rest from reference TRBV7-8 and TRBJ2-7 gives the full variable domain: GAGVSQSPRYKVAKRGQDVALRCDPISGHVSLFWYQQALGQGPEFLTYFQNEAQLDKSGLPSDRFFAERPEGSVSTLKIQRTQQEDSAVYLCASSPRKQGGVYEQYFGPGTRLTVT.

CDR3 nucleotides: TGTGCCAGCAGCTATCGGGGCACTGAAGCTTTCTTT. Its translation is CASSYRGTEAFF. This sequence joins TRBV11-2 and TRBJ1-1; D is uncertain. CDR3 size: 12 residues. Germline V lookup: CDR1 SGHAT, CDR2 FQNNGV. Trimming left V 4 bases short and J 4 bases short, with 7 bases between.

The rearrangement joins TRBV5-1 to TRBJ2-2; 12 positions agree with TRBD1. Germline trimming cut 3 bases from V and 7 bases from J; bases unmatched to any gene: 10. CDR1 and CDR2 (germline): SGHRS, YFSETQ. There are 17 residues in the CDR3. CDR3 bases: TGCGCCAGCAGCTCAATCGGGACAGGGGGCGCGAGCGGGGAGCTGTTTTTT. Amino acid sequence: CASSSIGTGGASGELFF.

This chain uses TRBV5-1 with TRBJ2-2; TRBD2 agrees at 7 bases. With 0 bases clipped from V and 1 base from J, the junction kept 3 bases outside the gene matches. Germline V gene lookup returns CDR1 SGHRS and CDR2 YFSETQ. This CDR3 is 16 amino acids long. CDR3 protein: CASSLVASGNTGELFF. The CDR3 DNA follows: TGCGCCAGCAGCTTGGTGGCTAGCGGGAACACCGGGGAGCTGTTTTTT.

The V call is TRBV5-1, the J call TRBJ2-5; D not certain. This CDR3 has 13 residues. Deletions cut 5 bases from V and 2 bases from J, with 10 bases between. Germline V CDR1 and CDR2: SGHRS, YFSETQ. DNA for the CDR3: TGCGCCAGCAGAAGAAACGGTCAAGAGACCCAGTACTTC. Encoded protein: CASRRNGQETQYF. The variable domain in full, completed from reference TRBV5-1 and TRBJ2-5, reads KAGVTQTPRYLIKTRGQQVTLSCSPISGHRSVSWYQQTPGQGLQFLFEYFSETQRNKGNFPGRFSGRQFSNSRSEMNVSTLELGDSALYLCASRRNGQETQYFGPGTRLLVL.

The V and J genes are TRBV28 and TRBJ2-2; perhaps TRBD2 as D (5 bases). This CDR3 spans 13 amino acids. V was pared by 5 bases and J by 4 bases, with 8 bases between. Germline-derived CDR1 and CDR2 are MDHEN and SYDVKM. The CDR3 region has the DNA TGTGCCAGCAGTCCGGCGGGCACCGGGGAGCTGTTTTTT. It translates to CASSPAGTGELFF.

This chain connects TRBV19 to TRBJ2-7; the match to TRBD2 covers 12 bases. With 6 bases clipped from V and 0 bases from J, the junction kept 9 bases outside the gene matches. CDR3 length equals 17 residues. Germline CDR1 reads LNHDA; CDR2 reads SQIVND (reference sequence). The chain's CDR3 is CASSHPPTSGSSYEQYF. CDR3 nucleotides: TGTGCCAGTAGCCACCCGCCGACTAGCGGGAGCTCCTACGAGCAGTACTTC. Variable domain in full (rest from reference TRBV19 and TRBJ2-7): DGGITQSPKYLFRKEGQNVTLSCEQNLNHDAMYWYRQDPGQGLRLIYYSQIVNDFQKGDIAEGYSVSREKKESFPLTVTSAQKNPTAFYLCASSHPPTSGSSYEQYFGPGTRLTVT.

The genes are TRBV6-2 or TRBV6-3 and TRBJ2-1; a weak D match, TRBD2 (6 bases). In germline, CDR1 is MNHEY, CDR2 SVGEGT. The CDR3 sequence is 18 residues long. V was shortened by 2 bases and J by 0 bases, with 17 bases between the two germline ends. The CDR3 nucleotides are TGTGCCAGCAGTTACAATTCGCTAGTCGGGAGCTCCTACAATGAGCAGTTCTTC. Its translation is CASSYNSLVGSSYNEQFF.

The chain uses TRBV9 and TRBJ1-5; D is perhaps TRBD1 (6 bases). The germline V gene has CDR1 SGDLS and CDR2 YYNGEE. The CDR3 loop spans 12 amino acids. V lost 0 bases to trimming and J lost 10 bases, with 8 bases between them. The CDR3 loop is CASSVGGGPQHF. The CDR3 DNA is TGTGCCAGCAGCGTAGGTGGGGGCCCCCAGCATTTT. The full variable domain, completed using reference TRBV9 and TRBJ1-5, is DSGVTQTPKHLITATGQRVTLRCSPRSGDLSVYWYQQSLDQGLQFLIQYYNGEERAKGNILERFSAQQFPDLHSELNLSSLELGDSALYFCASSVGGGPQHFGDGTRLSIL.

CDR3 DNA: TGCAGCGTTGAGGGACACCCCGGGGAGACCCAGTACTTC. This translates into CSVEGHPGETQYF. The chain couples TRBV29-1 to TRBJ2-5; tentatively, D is TRBD1 (6 bases). Per germline, CDR1 SQVTM and CDR2 ANQGSEA. Deletions cut 3 bases from V and 5 bases from J, with 13 bases between. This CDR3 is built from 13 residues. Combining the CDR3 with reference TRBV29-1 and TRBJ2-5 gives the whole variable domain SAVISQKPSRDICQRGTSLTIQCQVDSQVTMMFWYRQQPGQSLTLIATANQGSEATYESGFVIDKFPISRPNLTFSTLTVSNMSPEDSSIYLCSVEGHPGETQYFGPGTRLLVL.

This clone was found once. The rearrangement uses TRBV28 and TRBJ1-3; possible D gene TRBD1, 6 bases. Germline V gene data show CDR1 as MDHEN and CDR2 as SYDVKM. V was shortened by 5 bases and J by 0 bases, with 11 bases between the two germline ends. This CDR3 region has 15 residues. The CDR3 sequence is CASSTGLSSGNTIYF. CDR3 coding DNA: TGTGCCAGCAGTACAGGGTTGAGCTCTGGAAACACCATATATTTT.

The V gene is TRBV28, the J gene TRBJ1-5, with a weak D call TRBD1 (5 bases). This CDR3 has 16 residues. Germline V lookup: CDR1 MDHEN, CDR2 SYDVKM. Trimming stripped 3 bases from V and 2 bases from J, with 14 bases between. The CDR3 loop is CASSFLGGDGNQPQHF. The CDR3 DNA sequence: TGTGCCAGCAGTTTTTTGGGGGGGGATGGCAATCAGCCCCAGCATTTT.

There are a few counts of this clone. The J gene is TRBJ1-2, the V gene TRBV29-1; D not resolved. Germline V gene data show CDR1 as SQVTM and CDR2 as ANQGSEA. Trimming left V 0 bases short and J 5 bases short, with 10 bases between. CDR3 length equals 13 residues. The CDR3 region is CSVEDRGLYGYTF. CDR3 nucleotides: TGCAGCGTTGAAGATCGGGGATTGTATGGCTACACCTTC.

This chain uses TRBV4-3 with TRBJ1-6; no firm D call. V was cut by 3 bases and J by 3 bases, with 3 bases left in between. The CDR3 covers 13 residues. Germline assignment: CDR1 LGHNA and CDR2 YSLEER. The CDR3 here is CASSQYYNSPLHF. The CDR3 nucleotides read TGCGCCAGCAGCCAGTACTATAATTCACCCCTCCACTTT.

The table lists this clone with a count of one. V and J are TRBV10-3 and TRBJ2-7, with 8 bases aligning to TRBD2. After removal of 0 bases from V and 6 bases from J, the junction contained 4 bases not matched to a gene. Germline V gene data show CDR1 as ENHRY and CDR2 as SYGVKD. This CDR3 has 14 residues. The CDR3 spells CAISESLAVSEQYF. CDR3 nucleotides: TGTGCCATCAGTGAGTCACTAGCGGTTAGCGAGCAGTACTTC.

V gene TRBV18 combines with J gene TRBJ1-5, with 9 bases fitting TRBD1. The germline V gene has CDR1 KGHSH and CDR2 LQKENI. This CDR3 contains 14 residues. Germline trimming cut 6 bases from V and 6 bases from J; bases unmatched to any gene: 6. The CDR3 DNA sequence: TGTGCCAGCTCTAGTACAGGGGGCGGTCAGCCCCAGCATTTT. Translation gives CASSSTGGGQPQHF.